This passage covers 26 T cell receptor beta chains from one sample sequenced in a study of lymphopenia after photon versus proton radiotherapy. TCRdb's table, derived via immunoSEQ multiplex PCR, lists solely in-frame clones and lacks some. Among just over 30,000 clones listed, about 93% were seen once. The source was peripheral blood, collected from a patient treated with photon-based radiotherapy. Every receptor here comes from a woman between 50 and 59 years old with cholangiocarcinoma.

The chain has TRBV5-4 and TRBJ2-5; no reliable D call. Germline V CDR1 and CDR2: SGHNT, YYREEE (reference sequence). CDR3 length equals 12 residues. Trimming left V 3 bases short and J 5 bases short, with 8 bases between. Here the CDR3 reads CASSSRLETQYF. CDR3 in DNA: TGTGCCAGCAGCTCGCGTCTTGAGACCCAGTACTTC.

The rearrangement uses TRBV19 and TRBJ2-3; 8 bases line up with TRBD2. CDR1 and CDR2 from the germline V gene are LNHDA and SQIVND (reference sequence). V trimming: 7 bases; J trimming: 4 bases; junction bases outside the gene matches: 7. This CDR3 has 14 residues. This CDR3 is CASTRGGLADTQYF. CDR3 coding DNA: TGTGCCAGTACCCGCGGGGGGCTGGCAGATACGCAGTATTTT.

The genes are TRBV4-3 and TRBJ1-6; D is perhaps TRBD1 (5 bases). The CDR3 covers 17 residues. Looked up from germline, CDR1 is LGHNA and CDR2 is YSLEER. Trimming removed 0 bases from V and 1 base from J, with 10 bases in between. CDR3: CASSQDRGASYNSPLHF. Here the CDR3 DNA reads TGCGCCAGCAGCCAAGATCGCGGGGCGTCCTATAATTCACCCCTCCACTTT.

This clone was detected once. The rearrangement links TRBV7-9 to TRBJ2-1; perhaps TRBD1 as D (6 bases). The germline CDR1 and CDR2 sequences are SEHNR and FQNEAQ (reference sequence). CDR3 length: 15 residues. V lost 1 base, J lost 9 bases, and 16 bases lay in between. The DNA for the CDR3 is TGTGCCAGCAGCTTAGTCTGGGCAGGGGTAGCTGAGCAGTTCTTC. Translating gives CASSLVWAGVAEQFF.

DNA for the CDR3: TGTGCCAGCAGCTTATTCTCCTACAATGAGCAGTTCTTC. Amino acid sequence: CASSLFSYNEQFF. This rearrangement joins TRBV7-9 to TRBJ2-1, with D unclear. The germline V gene encodes CDR1 SEHNR and CDR2 FQNEAQ (reference sequence). V lost 2 bases and J 0 bases, leaving 2 bases between the germline ends. This CDR3 is built from 13 residues.

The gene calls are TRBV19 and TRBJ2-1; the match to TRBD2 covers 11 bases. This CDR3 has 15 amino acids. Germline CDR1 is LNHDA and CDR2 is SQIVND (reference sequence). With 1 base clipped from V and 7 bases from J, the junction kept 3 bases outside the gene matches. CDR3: CASSIVAGGRNEQFF. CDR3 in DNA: TGTGCCAGTAGTATAGTAGCGGGGGGGCGTAATGAGCAGTTCTTC.

The CDR3 DNA reads as TGTGCCAGCAGTGAAGAAGGCATCTATAGCAATCAGCCCCAGCATTTT. Residues: CASSEEGIYSNQPQHF. V and J are TRBV6-1 and TRBJ1-5; D unresolved. The CDR3 has 16 amino acids. Germline CDR1 MNHNS, CDR2 SASEGT. Trimming took 1 base from V and 0 from J, leaving 10 bases between them.

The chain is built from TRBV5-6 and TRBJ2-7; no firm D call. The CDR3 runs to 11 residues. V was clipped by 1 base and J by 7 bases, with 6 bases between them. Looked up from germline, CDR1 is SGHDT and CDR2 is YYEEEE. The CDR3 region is CASSLSAEQYF. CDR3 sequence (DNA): TGTGCCAGCAGCTTGTCGGCAGAGCAGTACTTC. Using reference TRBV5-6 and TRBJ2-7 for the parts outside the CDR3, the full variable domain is DAGVTQSPTHLIKTRGQQVTLRCSPKSGHDTVSWYQQALGQGPQFIFQYYEEEERQRGNFPDRFSGHQFPNYSSELNVNALLLGDSALYLCASSLSAEQYFGPGTRLTVT.

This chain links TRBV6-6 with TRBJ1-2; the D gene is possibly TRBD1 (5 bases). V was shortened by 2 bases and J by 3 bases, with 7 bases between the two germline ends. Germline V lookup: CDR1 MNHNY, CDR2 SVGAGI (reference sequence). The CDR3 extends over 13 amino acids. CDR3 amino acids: CASSYEGDYGYTF. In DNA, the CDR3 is TGTGCCAGCAGTTACGAAGGGGACTATGGCTACACCTTC.

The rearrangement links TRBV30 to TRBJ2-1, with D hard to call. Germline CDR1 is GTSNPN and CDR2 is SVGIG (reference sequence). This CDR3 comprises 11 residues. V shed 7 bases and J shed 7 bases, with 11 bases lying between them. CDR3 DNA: TGTGCCTCAAACAGAGATAATGAGCAGTTCTTC. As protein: CASNRDNEQFF. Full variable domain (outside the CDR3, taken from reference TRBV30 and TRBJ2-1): SQTIHQWPATLVQPVGSPLSLECTVEGTSNPNLYWYRQAAGRGLQLLFYSVGIGQISSEVPQNLSASRPQDRQFILSSKKLLLSDSGFYLCASNRDNEQFFGPGTRLTVL.

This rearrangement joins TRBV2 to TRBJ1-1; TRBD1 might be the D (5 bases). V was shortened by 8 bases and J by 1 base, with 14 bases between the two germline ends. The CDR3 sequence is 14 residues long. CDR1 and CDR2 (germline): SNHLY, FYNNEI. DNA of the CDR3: TGTGCCAGCTCCTTCAGGGAAACGAACACTGAAGCTTTCTTT. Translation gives CASSFRETNTEAFF.

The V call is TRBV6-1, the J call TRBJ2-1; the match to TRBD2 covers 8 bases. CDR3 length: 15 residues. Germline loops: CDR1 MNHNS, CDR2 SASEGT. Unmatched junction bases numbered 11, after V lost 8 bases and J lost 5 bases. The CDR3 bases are TGTGCCAGCCCTCCAGCGGGGGCTCGGGACAATGAGCAGTTCTTC. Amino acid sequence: CASPPAGARDNEQFF.

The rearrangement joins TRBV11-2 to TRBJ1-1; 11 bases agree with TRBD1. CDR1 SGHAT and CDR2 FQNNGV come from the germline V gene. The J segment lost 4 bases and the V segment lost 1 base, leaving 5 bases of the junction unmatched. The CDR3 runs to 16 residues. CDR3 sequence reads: CASSLATGTGGTEAFF. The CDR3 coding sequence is TGTGCCAGCAGCTTAGCGACCGGGACAGGGGGCACTGAAGCTTTCTTT.

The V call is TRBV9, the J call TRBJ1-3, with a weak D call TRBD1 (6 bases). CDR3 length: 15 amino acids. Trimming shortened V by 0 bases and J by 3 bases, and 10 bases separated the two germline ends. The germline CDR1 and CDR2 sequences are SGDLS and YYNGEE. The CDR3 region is CASSVGGASGNTIYF. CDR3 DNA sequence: TGTGCCAGCAGCGTAGGGGGGGCGAGTGGAAACACCATATATTTT.

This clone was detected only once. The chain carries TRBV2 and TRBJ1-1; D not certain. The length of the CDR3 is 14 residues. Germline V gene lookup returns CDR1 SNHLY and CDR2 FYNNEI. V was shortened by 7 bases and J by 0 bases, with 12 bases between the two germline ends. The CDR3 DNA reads TGTGCCAGCAATGAGGGCGGCATGAACACTGAAGCTTTCTTT. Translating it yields CASNEGGMNTEAFF.

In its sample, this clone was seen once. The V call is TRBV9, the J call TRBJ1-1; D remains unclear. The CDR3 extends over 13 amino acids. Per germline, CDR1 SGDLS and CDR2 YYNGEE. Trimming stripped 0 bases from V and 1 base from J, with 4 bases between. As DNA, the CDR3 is TGTGCCAGCAGCGTAGAGTGGAACACTGAAGCTTTCTTT. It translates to CASSVEWNTEAFF. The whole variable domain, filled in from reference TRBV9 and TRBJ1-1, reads DSGVTQTPKHLITATGQRVTLRCSPRSGDLSVYWYQQSLDQGLQFLIQYYNGEERAKGNILERFSAQQFPDLHSELNLSSLELGDSALYFCASSVEWNTEAFFGQGTRLTVV.

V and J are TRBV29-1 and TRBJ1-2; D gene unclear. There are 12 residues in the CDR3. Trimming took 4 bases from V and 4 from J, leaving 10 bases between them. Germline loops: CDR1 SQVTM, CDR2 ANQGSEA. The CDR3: CSVGENGYGYTF. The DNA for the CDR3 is TGCAGCGTTGGAGAGAATGGCTATGGCTACACCTTC.

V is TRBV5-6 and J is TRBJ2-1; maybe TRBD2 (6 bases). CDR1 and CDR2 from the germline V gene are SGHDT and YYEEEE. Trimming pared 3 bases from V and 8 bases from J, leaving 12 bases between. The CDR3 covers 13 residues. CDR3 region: CASSWAGGDEQFF. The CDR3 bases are TGTGCCAGCAGCTGGGCAGGAGGGGATGAGCAGTTCTTC.

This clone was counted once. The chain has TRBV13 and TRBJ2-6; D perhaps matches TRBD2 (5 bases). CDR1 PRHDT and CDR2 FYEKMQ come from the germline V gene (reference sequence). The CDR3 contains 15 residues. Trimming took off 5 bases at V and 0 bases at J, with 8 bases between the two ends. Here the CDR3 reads CASSEGNSGANVLTF. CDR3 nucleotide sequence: TGTGCCAGCAGCGAGGGAAACTCTGGGGCCAACGTCCTGACTTTC. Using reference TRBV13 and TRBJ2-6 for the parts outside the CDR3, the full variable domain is AAGVIQSPRHLIKEKRETATLKCYPIPRHDTVYWYQQGPGQDPQFLISFYEKMQSDKGSIPDRFSAQQFSDYHSELNMSSLELGDSALYFCASSEGNSGANVLTFGAGSRLTVL.

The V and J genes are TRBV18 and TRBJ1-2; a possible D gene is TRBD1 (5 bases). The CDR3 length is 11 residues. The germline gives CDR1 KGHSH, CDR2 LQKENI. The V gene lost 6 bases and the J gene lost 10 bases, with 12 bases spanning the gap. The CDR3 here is CASSPDRDYTF. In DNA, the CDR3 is TGTGCCAGCTCCCCCGACAGAGACTACACCTTC. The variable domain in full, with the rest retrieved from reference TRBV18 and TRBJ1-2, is NAGVMQNPRHLVRRRGQEARLRCSPMKGHSHVYWYRQLPEEGLKFMVYLQKENIIDESGMPKERFSAEFPKEGPSILRIQQVVRGDSAAYFCASSPDRDYTFGSGTRLTVV.

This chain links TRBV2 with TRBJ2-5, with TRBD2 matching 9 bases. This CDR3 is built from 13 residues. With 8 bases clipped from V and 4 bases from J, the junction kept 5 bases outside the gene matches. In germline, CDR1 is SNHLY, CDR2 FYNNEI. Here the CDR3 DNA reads TGTGCCAGCGCCGATAGCGGGGGAGAGACCCAGTACTTC. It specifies CASADSGGETQYF.

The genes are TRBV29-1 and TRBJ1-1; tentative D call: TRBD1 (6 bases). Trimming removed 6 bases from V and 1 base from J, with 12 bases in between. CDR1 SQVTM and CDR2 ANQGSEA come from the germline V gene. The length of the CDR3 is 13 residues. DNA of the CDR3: TGCAGCGTGGCCGGGACACGGAACACTGAAGCTTTCTTT. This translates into CSVAGTRNTEAFF.

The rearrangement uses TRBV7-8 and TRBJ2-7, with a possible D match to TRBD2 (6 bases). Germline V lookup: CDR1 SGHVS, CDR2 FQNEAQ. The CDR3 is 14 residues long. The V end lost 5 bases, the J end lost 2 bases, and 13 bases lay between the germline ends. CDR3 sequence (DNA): TGTGCCAGCAGCCTCTCGAGACTAGCCTACGAGCAGTACTTC. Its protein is CASSLSRLAYEQYF.

The DNA for the CDR3 is TGTGCCAGCAGCCCTATACGGGGCCCTCTCAATCAGCCCCAGCATTTT. Residues: CASSPIRGPLNQPQHF. This chain connects TRBV7-9 to TRBJ1-5, with D possibly matching TRBD1 (5 bases). V gave up 5 bases and J gave up 3 bases, with 17 bases separating them. This CDR3 comprises 16 residues. Per the germline V gene, CDR1 is SEHNR and CDR2 is FQNEAQ (reference sequence).

CDR3 amino acids: CASSQEVQPNEKLFF. CDR3 bases: TGTGCCAGCAGCCAAGAGGTACAGCCCAATGAAAAACTGTTTTTT. V usage is TRBV14 and J usage is TRBJ1-4; D gene ambiguous. CDR3 length: 15 amino acids. Per the germline V gene, CDR1 is SGHDN and CDR2 is FVKESK. Trimming left V 0 bases short and J 5 bases short, with 10 bases between.

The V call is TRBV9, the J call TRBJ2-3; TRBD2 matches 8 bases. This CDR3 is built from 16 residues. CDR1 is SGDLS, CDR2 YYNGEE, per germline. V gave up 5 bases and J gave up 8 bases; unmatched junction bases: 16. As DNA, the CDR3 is TGTGCCAGCAGTGAGACTAGCGAGGAGGTGCGGGGTACGCAGTATTTT. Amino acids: CASSETSEEVRGTQYF.